A selection of T cell receptor beta chains follows, all from one sample in a study of blood T cell repertoires in COVID-19. Method: immunoSEQ multiplex PCR; TCRdb's copy keeps in-frame clones and lacks some. The repertoire holds around 300,000 clones, with about 88% as singletons. The sample was PBMCs or T cells enriched from blood (not recorded which). Receptors were obtained from a woman aged 45-59 years who had recovered from COVID-19. Both conserved end residues are part of each CDR3. D genes are given only for firm matches. The size entry is marked missing in some rows and otherwise reads once, few, many or a size class.

V gene	D gene	J gene	clone size	CDR3 protein	CDR3 DNA
TRBV7-9	.	TRBJ1-1	.	CASSFEFMNTEAFF	TGTGCCAGCAGCTTTGAGTTCATGAACACTGAAGCTTTCTTT
TRBV19	.	TRBJ1-6	.	CASSRQDNSPLHF	TGTGCCAGCTCGCGACAGGATAATTCACCCCTCCACTTT
TRBV6-5	TRBD1	TRBJ2-7	.	CASSYAGPGQGYEQYF	TGTGCCAGCAGTTATGCAGGCCCGGGACAGGGATACGAGCAGTACTTC
TRBV6-5	.	TRBJ1-2	once	CASSSNYGYTF	TGTGCCAGCAGCTCTAACTATGGCTACACCTTC
TRBV28	.	TRBJ2-7	.	CASSLWEEHRRYEQYF	TGTGCCAGCAGTTTATGGGAGGAACATCGACGCTACGAGCAGTACTTC
TRBV7-9	TRBD2	TRBJ2-1	.	CASSYSLAGADNEQFF	TGTGCCAGCAGTTACTCTCTAGCGGGAGCCGACAATGAGCAGTTCTTC
TRBV27	TRBD2	TRBJ2-4	.	CASSGGLGGRDSKNIQYF	TGTGCCAGCAGTGGGGGACTTGGCGGGAGGGATTCCAAAAACATTCAGTACTTC
TRBV11-2	.	TRBJ2-3	.	CASSLDQGGYSTDTQYF	TGTGCCAGCAGCTTAGATCAGGGTGGATATAGCACAGATACGCAGTATTTT
TRBV15	.	TRBJ1-6	.	CATKERGSSYNSPLHF	TGTGCCACCAAGGAAAGGGGGAGCTCCTATAATTCACCCCTCCACTTT
TRBV10-3	TRBD1	TRBJ2-5	.	CAISEGTVPQETQYF	TGTGCCATCAGTGAAGGGACAGTCCCTCAAGAGACCCAGTACTTC
TRBV28	.	TRBJ1-2	.	CASSGRSYGYTF	TGTGCCAGCAGCGGGAGGTCCTATGGCTACACCTTC
TRBV30	.	TRBJ1-3	.	CAWSEGNSGNTIYF	TGTGCCTGGTCAGAGGGCAATTCTGGAAACACCATATATTTT
TRBV18	.	TRBJ2-1	.	CASSPPRDYNEQFF	TGTGCCAGCTCACCACCTAGAGATTACAATGAGCAGTTCTTC
TRBV7-2	TRBD1	TRBJ2-2	.	CASSLRQGLNTGELFF	TGTGCCAGCAGCTTAAGACAGGGGTTGAACACCGGGGAGCTGTTTTTT
TRBV28	TRBD1	TRBJ1-1	.	CASSPGTGWGTEAFF	TGTGCCAGCAGTCCAGGGACAGGGTGGGGCACTGAAGCTTTCTTT
TRBV11-2	.	TRBJ1-1	few	CASSPLRGRDTEAFF	TGTGCCAGCAGCCCACTCCGAGGGAGGGACACTGAAGCTTTCTTT
TRBV30	.	TRBJ2-7	.	CAWSEILRGEQYF	TGTGCCTGGAGTGAAATACTTAGAGGAGAGCAGTACTTC
TRBV28	TRBD2	TRBJ2-7	few	CASRTKPPLAGGPYEQYF	TGTGCCAGCAGGACAAAGCCCCCCTTAGCGGGAGGGCCCTACGAGCAGTACTTC
TRBV29-1	.	TRBJ2-7	few	CSVAKGSGGGYEQYF	TGCAGCGTGGCTAAGGGGTCCGGGGGAGGCTACGAGCAGTACTTC
TRBV11-2	.	TRBJ2-5	.	CASSFGRSEETQYF	TGTGCCAGCAGCTTTGGGAGATCCGAAGAGACCCAGTACTTC
TRBV29-1	TRBD1	TRBJ1-2	.	CSVGTGGGYTF	TGCAGCGTTGGGACAGGGGGAGGCTACACCTTC
TRBV5-4	TRBD2	TRBJ2-1	.	CASSSLAGAPYNEQFF	TGTGCCAGCAGCTCGCTAGCGGGAGCCCCCTACAATGAGCAGTTCTTC
TRBV6-4	.	TRBJ2-1	.	CASSDRRLAYEQFF	TGTGCCAGCAGTGATAGGAGGCTGGCTTATGAGCAGTTCTTC
TRBV6-5	.	TRBJ2-2	.	CASSYTTGFTGELFF	TGTGCCAGCAGTTACACCACAGGGTTTACCGGGGAGCTGTTTTTT
TRBV19	TRBD2	TRBJ2-3	.	CAIQETSGRPSTDTQYF	TGTGCCATACAGGAGACTAGCGGGAGACCCAGCACAGATACGCAGTATTTT
TRBV5-4	TRBD1	TRBJ1-2	.	CASSFLSTGQRGYTF	TGTGCCAGCAGCTTTTTGTCGACAGGGCAAAGAGGCTACACCTTC